This T cell receptor (beta chain) stems from a study of T cells expressing NK-cell markers. Whole-study context: Underlying the TCR beta repertoires were sorted CD3+CD56+NKG2C+, CD3+CD56+NKG2C- and CD3+CD56-NKG2C+ T cells. Study-wide results and caveats: Several donors likewise had their CD3+CD56-NKG2C+ fraction led by these clonotypes. For six donors, the dominant NKG2C+ clonotypes made up about 1.0-8% of their CD8+ T cells.

Synthesis of TCR beta cDNA relied on 5'RACE template switching carrying UMIs. Reprocessing the 5' RACE reads, TCRdb reports a single entry for every CDR3 protein and omits DNA. This repertoire includes about 390,000 distinct CDR3 sequences. A word on this clonotype: Its antigen is still unknown.

In germline, CDR1 is MGHRA, CDR2 YSYEKL. The CDR3 is made up of 14 amino acids. This TCR derives from a woman between 45 and 60 years old in good health. The sample comprised blood T cells: a sorted CD56 or NKG2C T cell subset, CD4+ or CD8+ T cells, or bulk PBMC T cells (not recorded which). The chain recombines TRBV4-1 with TRBJ2-1; checking the TCRdb D call of TRBD1 is not possible without DNA. The CDR3: CASMGFVGRTVPFF.